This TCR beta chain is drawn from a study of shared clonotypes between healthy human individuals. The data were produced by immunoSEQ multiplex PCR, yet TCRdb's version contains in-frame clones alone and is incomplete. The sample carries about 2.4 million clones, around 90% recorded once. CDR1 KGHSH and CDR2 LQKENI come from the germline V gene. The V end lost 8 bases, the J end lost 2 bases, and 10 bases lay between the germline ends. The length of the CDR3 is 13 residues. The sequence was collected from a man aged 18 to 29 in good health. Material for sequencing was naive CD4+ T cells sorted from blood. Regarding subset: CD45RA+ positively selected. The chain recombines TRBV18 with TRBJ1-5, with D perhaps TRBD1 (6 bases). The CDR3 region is CASARGGNQPQHF. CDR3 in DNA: TGTGCCAGCGCCAGGGGTGGCAATCAGCCCCAGCATTTT.